This T cell receptor (beta chain) was retrieved from a study of shared clonotypes between healthy human individuals. Overall study: Donors had three CD4 naive, three CD4 memory, two CD8 naive and one CD8 memory plate apiece.

On this clone: Its antigen is undetermined.

CD8 cells classed as naive were CD45RO-negative and positively selected for CCR7, excluding terminally differentiated effector memory CD45RA+ cells. Study-wide results and caveats: A handful of donors showed sharing of roughly 5% of naive CD4 clonotypes.

Trimming removed 2 bases at V and 9 bases at J, with 8 bases between. Germline CDR1 reads KGHSY; CDR2 reads FQNENV. The CDR3 sequence is 12 residues long. At a deep level, the assay was run. Libraries were prepared by immunoSEQ multiplex PCR; TCRdb keeps only in-frame clonotypes and omits some of them. The sample holds about 820,000 clones, over 90% seen once. The sequenced sample consisted of naive CD8+ T cells sorted from blood. This TCR was sampled from a man younger than 45 in good health. The rearrangement links TRBV16 to TRBJ2-1; D is undetermined. CDR3 amino acids: CASSQGSREQFF. The CDR3 nucleotides are TGTGCCAGCAGCCAAGGCAGTCGTGAGCAGTTCTTC.